The 15 T cell receptor beta chains below all came from one sample that was sequenced in a study of T cell responses to AZD1222 COVID-19 vaccine. Method: immunoSEQ multiplex PCR; TCRdb's copy keeps in-frame clones and lacks some. Of 90,000 to 95,000 clones in the sample, around 89% were seen once. Sequencing was performed on peripheral blood, taken 28 days after the second AZD1222 dose. The receptor set was obtained from an adult who received the AZD1222 COVID-19 vaccine.

Comment on this clone: Germline and junction disagree at one end, which may indicate a read error. The chain carries TRBV14 and TRBJ1-2; no reliable D call. Germline V CDR1 and CDR2: SGHDN, FVKESK. The CDR3 has 14 amino acids. In DNA, the CDR3 is TGTGCCGGCAGCCCCGGAGGGCCCTATCGGGGCTACACCTTC. This sequence encodes CAGSPGGPYRGYTF.

The chain uses TRBV19 and TRBJ2-3, with no clear D. The V end lost 5 bases, the J end lost 0 bases, and 9 bases lay between the germline ends. The CDR3 is 14 residues long. The germline V gene has CDR1 LNHDA and CDR2 SQIVND (reference sequence). CDR3 protein: CASSPVTSTDTQYF. The DNA for the CDR3 is TGTGCCAGTAGTCCGGTGACTAGCACAGATACGCAGTATTTT.

The V and J genes are TRBV27 and TRBJ1-5; 7 nucleotides line up with TRBD1. V lost 5 bases, J lost 1 base, and 8 bases stayed unmatched. This CDR3 comprises 16 residues. The germline gives CDR1 MNHEY, CDR2 SMNVEV (reference sequence). Written as DNA, the CDR3 is TGTGCCAGCAGTCCGACGACAGGGCTCAGCAATCAGCCCCAGCATTTT. The encoded protein is CASSPTTGLSNQPQHF.

This clone was counted once. The rearrangement links TRBV6-1 to TRBJ1-2; possibly TRBD1 for D (6 bases). Germline assignment: CDR1 MNHNS and CDR2 SASEGT. The CDR3 totals 16 residues. Trimming took 0 bases from V and 5 from J, leaving 16 bases between them. CDR3 DNA: TGTGCCAGCAGTGAAGCGCTGGGACAAGCAATTTATGGCTACACCTTC. Its protein is CASSEALGQAIYGYTF.

The rearrangement uses TRBV2 and TRBJ2-5, with TRBD1 matching over 9 bases. Unmatched junction bases numbered 3, after V lost 9 bases and J lost 4 bases. The CDR3 contains 12 residues. In germline, CDR1 is SNHLY, CDR2 FYNNEI. CDR3 sequence reads: CASGTGTETQYF. CDR3 DNA sequence: TGTGCCAGTGGGACAGGGACAGAGACCCAGTACTTC.

This clone was recorded only once. The chain recombines TRBV5-1 with TRBJ2-3, with D perhaps matching TRBD2 (6 bases). With 7 bases removed from V and 2 bases from J, the gap between germline ends came to 17 bases. The CDR3 spans 15 residues. Germline V lookup: CDR1 SGHRS, CDR2 YFSETQ. The CDR3 is CASRRGRGATDTQYF. In nucleotides, the CDR3 is TGCGCCAGCCGCCGCGGCCGCGGGGCCACAGATACGCAGTATTTT.

The gene calls are TRBV29-1 and TRBJ1-4; D not certain. The ends were cut back, 8 bases at V and 6 bases at J, with 10 bases in the middle. The germline gives CDR1 SQVTM, CDR2 ANQGSEA. CDR3 length: 11 residues. The CDR3 coding sequence is TGCAGCAAAAGGTGGGATGAAAAACTGTTTTTT. This translates into CSKRWDEKLFF.

The rearrangement links TRBV10-3 to TRBJ2-1; 9 bases align to TRBD1. V was clipped by 1 base and J by 4 bases; unmatched bases: 8. The CDR3 is 17 amino acids. Germline CDR1 and CDR2: ENHRY and SYGVKD. The CDR3 protein is CAISEYGTGLIYNEQFF. The CDR3 DNA reads TGTGCCATCAGTGAGTACGGGACAGGGTTAATTTACAATGAGCAGTTCTTC.

The V call is TRBV6-5, the J call TRBJ2-4; weak D call: TRBD1 (6 bases). The germline V gene has CDR1 MNHEY and CDR2 SVGAGI. Between the trimmed V and J ends, which lost 8 bases and 9 bases, there was a span of 14 bases. The CDR3 runs to 12 residues. CDR3 loop: CASATGSGIQYF. Here the CDR3 DNA reads TGTGCCAGCGCTACAGGGTCGGGCATTCAGTACTTC.

This chain connects TRBV27 to TRBJ2-7, with D perhaps matching TRBD1 (6 bases). The V and J ends lost 6 bases and 1 base respectively, with 16 bases between them. The CDR3 covers 15 residues. Germline assignment: CDR1 MNHEY and CDR2 SMNVEV (reference sequence). Here the CDR3 reads CASRTLRDKSYEQYF. The DNA for the CDR3 is TGTGCCAGCAGGACCCTTAGGGACAAGTCCTACGAGCAGTACTTC.

J is TRBJ1-2 and V is TRBV5-1; 11 positions agree with TRBD1. The CDR3 is 13 residues long. J was trimmed by 14 bases and V by 4 bases; bases with no gene match: 10. Germline loops: CDR1 SGHRS, CDR2 YFSETQ. DNA for the CDR3: TGCGCCAGCAGCGGGGGACAGGGGGACGTGTGGACCTTC. Its translation: CASSGGQGDVWTF.

The V gene is TRBV27, the J gene TRBJ2-7; D assignment may be TRBD1 or TRBD2 (5 bases each). V lost 11 bases, J lost 2 bases, and 13 bases lay in between. This CDR3 contains 12 residues. The germline CDR1 and CDR2 sequences are MNHEY and SMNVEV (reference sequence). In nucleotides, the CDR3 is TGTGCCGCTGGGACCGGAGCCTACGAGCAGTACTTC. This encodes CAAGTGAYEQYF.

J is TRBJ2-1 and V is TRBV11-3; D unresolved. Germline-derived CDR1 and CDR2 are SGHNT and YENEEA. V lost 5 bases to trimming and J lost 5 bases, with 13 bases between them. The length of the CDR3 is 14 residues. In DNA form, the CDR3 reads TGTGCCAGCAGCCTACCGGAGCTCCACAATGAGCAGTTCTTC. It translates to CASSLPELHNEQFF.

J is TRBJ2-7 and V is TRBV4-3, with 11 positions matching TRBD1. The CDR3 loop spans 18 amino acids. Germline V lookup: CDR1 LGHNA, CDR2 YSLEER. J was trimmed by 3 bases and V by 0 bases; bases with no gene match: 10. Here the CDR3 DNA reads TGCGCCAGCAGCCAAGAGGCGGTGGGGACAGGGGGTCTCTACGAGCAGTACTTC. Translated: CASSQEAVGTGGLYEQYF.

The rearrangement links TRBV18 to TRBJ2-2; TRBD1 aligns across 7 bases. This CDR3 spans 16 amino acids. Germline CDR1 is KGHSH and CDR2 is LQKENI. The V and J ends lost 3 bases and 4 bases, in that order; junction bases with no gene match: 8. This CDR3 reads CASSPIYGTATGELFF. The CDR3 DNA follows: TGTGCCAGCTCACCGATTTATGGGACAGCCACCGGGGAGCTGTTTTTT.